A single sample gave rise to the 6 T cell receptor beta chains below, sequenced in a study of CD8 T cells in ankylosing spondylitis. Findings of the study overall: Blood from ankylosing spondylitis patients appeared to carry a characteristic eight-variant TCR beta motif.

Their antigens are not known. TCRdb ran MiXCR on the 5' RACE reads and lists one entry per CDR3 protein. Seen here are fewer than 650,000 distinct CDR3 sequences, roughly 13% observed once, and the top ten hold about 6.8%. Sequenced input: blood, either unsorted or a sorted T cell fraction (not recorded which). The origin of the receptors is a male donor with ankylosing spondylitis.

This clonotype was observed a few times. V and J are TRBV2 and TRBJ2-7, with TRBD1 matching 7 bases. Germline values: CDR1 SNHLY, CDR2 FYNNEI. After removal of 6 bases from V and 2 bases from J, the junction contained 4 bases not matched to a gene. The length of the CDR3 is 13 residues. CDR3 nucleotide sequence: TGTGCCAGCAGGACAGGGATAGCCTACGAGCAGTACGTC. Protein sequence: CASRTGIAYEQYV.

This clonotype was counted ten times or more. J is TRBJ2-3 and V is TRBV29-1, with D maybe TRBD2 (6 bases). Germline V gives CDR1 SQVTM, CDR2 ANQGSEA. The CDR3 spans 13 residues. V lost 3 bases, J lost 8 bases, and 15 bases lay in between. The CDR3 DNA sequence: TGCAGCGTTGAGGCTCAGTACGGGGGTACGCAGTATTTT. Amino acids: CSVEAQYGGTQYF.

This clonotype turned up a few times. The gene calls are TRBV6-2 or TRBV6-3 and TRBJ1-2; D is unresolved. V shed 4 bases and J shed 4 bases, with 13 bases lying between them. Germline loops: CDR1 MNHEY, CDR2 SVGEGT. The CDR3 totals 14 residues. The CDR3 loop is CASSSAGPPYGYTF. DNA for the CDR3: TGTGCCAGCAGTTCGGCCGGGCCGCCCTATGGCTACACCTTC.

This clonotype was found a few times. The DNA of the CDR3 is TGTGCCAGCAGTTATCAGGGGACCATGAACACTGAAGCTTTCTTT. It is translated as CASSYQGTMNTEAFF. The V call is TRBV2, the J call TRBJ1-1; D possibly corresponds to TRBD1 (6 bases). CDR3 length equals 15 residues. With 5 bases removed from V and 0 bases from J, the gap between germline ends came to 13 bases. CDR1 is SNHLY, CDR2 FYNNEI, per germline.

The V call is TRBV24-1, the J call TRBJ2-3, with TRBD1 identical over 7 bases. This CDR3 contains 18 residues. CDR1 is KGHDR and CDR2 is SFDVKD in the germline V gene. The J segment lost 2 bases and the V segment lost 3 bases, leaving 13 bases of the junction unmatched. As DNA, the CDR3 is TGTGCCACCAGTGATCCAAGAGACAGGGCGGAATCCACAGATACGCAGTATTTT. It encodes CATSDPRDRAESTDTQYF.

There are many counts of this clonotype. The chain combines TRBV24-1 with TRBJ2-5, with a weak D call TRBD2 (5 bases). V shed 3 bases and J shed 1 base, with 8 bases lying between them. The CDR3 length is 14 residues. Germline V lookup: CDR1 KGHDR, CDR2 SFDVKD. The chain's CDR3 is CATSDRGIQETQYF. The CDR3 DNA is TGTGCCACCAGTGATCGAGGGATCCAAGAGACCCAGTACTTC.